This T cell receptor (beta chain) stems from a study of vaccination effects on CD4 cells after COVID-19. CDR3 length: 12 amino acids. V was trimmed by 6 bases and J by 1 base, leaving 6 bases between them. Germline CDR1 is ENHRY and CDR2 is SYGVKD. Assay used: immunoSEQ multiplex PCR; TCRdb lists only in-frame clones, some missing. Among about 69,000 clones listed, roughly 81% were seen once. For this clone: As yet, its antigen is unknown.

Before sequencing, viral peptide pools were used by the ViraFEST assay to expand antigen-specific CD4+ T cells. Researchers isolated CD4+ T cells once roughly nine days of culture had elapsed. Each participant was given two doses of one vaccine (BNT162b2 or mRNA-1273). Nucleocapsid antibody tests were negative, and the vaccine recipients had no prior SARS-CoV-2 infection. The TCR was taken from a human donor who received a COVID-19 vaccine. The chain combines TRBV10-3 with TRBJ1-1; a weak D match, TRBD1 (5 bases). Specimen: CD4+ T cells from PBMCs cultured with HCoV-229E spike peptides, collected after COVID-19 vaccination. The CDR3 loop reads CAIRGTNTEAFF. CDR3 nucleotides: TGTGCCATCAGGGGGACGAACACTGAAGCTTTCTTT.